The 19 T cell receptor beta chains below come from one sample, sequenced in a study of T-cell memory formation after mild COVID-19. TCRdb called the 5' RACE reads again in MiXCR, with one record for every CDR3 protein. The sample includes approximately 250,000 distinct CDR3 sequences, about 17% of them seen just once. Specimen: PBMCs or a T cell subset sorted from them (not recorded which). The origin of the receptors is a man younger than 35 who had mild COVID-19 (a few samples of this study predate the infection). Cell type and time point are not known.

This clonotype was observed at least ten times. The V gene is TRBV5-6, the J gene TRBJ2-5; D is unresolved. Germline CDR1 is SGHDT and CDR2 is YYEEEE. The V end was cut by 0 bases, the J end by 4 bases, with 7 bases between. This CDR3 has 13 amino acids. The CDR3 DNA is TGTGCCAGCAGCTTGGGGGATGGAGAGACCCAGTACTTC. It specifies CASSLGDGETQYF.

This clonotype came up a few times. This chain connects TRBV5-1 to TRBJ2-3; TRBD2 agrees at 7 bases. There are 15 residues in the CDR3. Germline lookup yields CDR1 SGHRS and CDR2 YFSETQ. The ends lost 0 bases at V and 2 bases at J; junction bases unmatched: 3. CDR3 nucleotides: TGCGCCAGCAGCTTGGAAGCGGGGAACACAGATACGCAGTATTTT. Its translation is CASSLEAGNTDTQYF.

This clonotype came up a few times. The chain recombines TRBV12-3 or TRBV12-4 with TRBJ1-1, with a possible D match to TRBD1 (5 bases). This CDR3 has 13 amino acids. Trimming took off 6 bases at V and 6 bases at J, with 14 bases between the two ends. CDR3 sequence (DNA): TGTGCCAGCAGCCGGACACCTGGCCCTGAAGCTTTCTTT. This encodes CASSRTPGPEAFF.

This clonotype was detected only once. The V gene is TRBV24-1, the J gene TRBJ2-7; D may be TRBD1 (5 bases). Trimming cost V 2 bases and J 7 bases, with 11 bases left between them. CDR3 length equals 13 residues. The germline V gene has CDR1 KGHDR and CDR2 SFDVKD. The CDR3 DNA reads as TGTGCCACCAGTGATTGGCAGGGTAGAGAGCAGTACTTC. Protein: CATSDWQGREQYF.

The V call is TRBV29-1, the J call TRBJ1-2, with D tentatively TRBD1 (6 bases). V was shortened by 3 bases and J by 4 bases, with 9 bases between the two germline ends. The CDR3 is 12 amino acids. The germline V gene has CDR1 SQVTM and CDR2 ANQGSEA. CDR3 amino acids: CSVDKGGYGYTF. The CDR3 coding sequence is TGCAGCGTTGATAAAGGGGGCTATGGCTACACCTTC.

This rearrangement joins TRBV7-9 to TRBJ2-7; 7 positions agree with TRBD2. There are 14 residues in the CDR3. Germline trimming cut 5 bases from V and 2 bases from J; bases unmatched to any gene: 6. Germline CDR1 SEHNR, CDR2 FQNEAQ (reference sequence). CDR3 nucleotides: TGTGCCAGCAGCAGAGGACGGGGGGCCTACGAGCAGTACTTC. Its translation: CASSRGRGAYEQYF.

This rearrangement joins TRBV4-1 to TRBJ1-3, with TRBD1 matching over 10 bases. The germline CDR1 and CDR2 sequences are MGHRA and YSYEKL. The length of the CDR3 is 17 residues. J was trimmed by 0 bases and V by 4 bases; bases with no gene match: 6. Here the CDR3 DNA reads TGCGCCAGCAGCCGCATGGACAGGGGGTCCTCTGGAAACACCATATATTTT. Amino acids: CASSRMDRGSSGNTIYF.

The rearrangement joins TRBV4-3 to TRBJ1-2, with TRBD1 as a possible D gene (5 bases). V was clipped by 2 bases and J by 3 bases, with 13 bases between them. The CDR3 is 15 residues long. Germline-derived CDR1 and CDR2 are LGHNA and YSLEER. CDR3 in DNA: TGCGCCAGCAGCCAAAACGCAGGGAATTACTATGGCTACACCTTC. It is translated as CASSQNAGNYYGYTF.

The DNA of the CDR3 is TGTGCCAGCAGTCCTCACCCCGGGACAGGGTTTTCACCCCTCCACTTT. Translating it yields CASSPHPGTGFSPLHF. This rearrangement joins TRBV27 to TRBJ1-6; TRBD1 aligns across 9 bases. The V segment lost 5 bases and the J segment 9 bases; nucleotides outside the gene matches: 11. This CDR3 region has 16 residues. The germline V gene has CDR1 MNHEY and CDR2 SMNVEV (reference sequence).

The chain employs TRBV5-5 and TRBJ1-2, with D tentatively TRBD1 (6 bases). The germline CDR1 and CDR2 sequences are SGHKS and YYEKEE (reference sequence). V was cut by 5 bases and J by 4 bases, with 9 bases left in between. This CDR3 region has 12 residues. The CDR3 sequence is CASRTGRYGYTF. CDR3 sequence (DNA): TGTGCCAGCAGGACAGGTCGCTATGGCTACACCTTC.

J is TRBJ2-7 and V is TRBV2; possibly TRBD1 for D (5 bases). Germline lookup yields CDR1 SNHLY and CDR2 FYNNEI. CDR3 length equals 15 residues. V shed 1 base and J shed 3 bases, with 13 bases lying between them. The DNA of the CDR3 is TGTGCCAGCAGTGAAGGAAGAGGCAGGGACTACGAGCAGTACTTC. Translating gives CASSEGRGRDYEQYF.

V gene TRBV21-1 combines with J gene TRBJ1-2; the table's D call of TRBD1 was not tested on the DNA. TRBV21-1 is a pseudogene locus. The CDR3 is 15 residues long. DNA for the CDR3: TGTGCCAGCAGCAACAACAGACAGGGGAACTATGGCTACACCTTC. It encodes CASSNNRQGNYGYTF.

A few counts support this clonotype. The chain uses TRBV30 and TRBJ2-3; maybe TRBD2 (5 bases). Germline V gives CDR1 GTSNPN, CDR2 SVGIG (reference sequence). Trimming took 4 bases from V and 9 from J, leaving 14 bases between them. This CDR3 has 12 amino acids. The CDR3 coding sequence is TGTGCCTGGACCCGCACACTAGGCACGCAGTATTTT. Protein: CAWTRTLGTQYF.

In this sample, this clonotype turned up a few times. The rearrangement joins TRBV7-2 to TRBJ2-6; D is unresolved. Looked up from germline, CDR1 is SGHTA and CDR2 is FQGNSA. The CDR3 has 17 residues. The V gene lost 5 bases and the J gene lost 0 bases, with 14 bases spanning the gap. DNA for the CDR3: TGTGCCAGCAGCCTCCGTAGTGGCCGCTCTGGGGCCAACGTCCTGACTTTC. Translation gives CASSLRSGRSGANVLTF.

CDR3 amino acids: CASSPGLAGGVETQYF. DNA of the CDR3: TGTGCCAGCAGCCCCGGACTAGCGGGGGGTGTAGAGACCCAGTACTTC. The chain carries TRBV11-2 and TRBJ2-5; 14 positions match TRBD2. Germline values: CDR1 SGHAT, CDR2 FQNNGV. The CDR3 sequence is 16 residues long. J was trimmed by 4 bases and V by 5 bases; bases with no gene match: 6.

J is TRBJ2-2 and V is TRBV6-5; no reliable D call. Trimming shortened V by 1 base and J by 3 bases, and 9 bases separated the two germline ends. CDR1 is MNHEY and CDR2 is SVGAGI in the germline V gene. CDR3 size: 15 residues. The CDR3 here is CASSYWASDTGELFF. In DNA form, the CDR3 reads TGTGCCAGCAGTTACTGGGCGAGCGACACCGGGGAGCTGTTTTTT.

This clonotype has more than one count but fewer than ten. The CDR3 here is CASTSGKLSNTGELFF. CDR3 in DNA: TGTGCCAGCACCTCGGGGAAACTTTCGAACACCGGGGAGCTGTTTTTT. The genes are TRBV12-3 or TRBV12-4 and TRBJ2-2; TRBD2 might be the D (5 bases). V was clipped by 7 bases and J by 0 bases, with 15 bases between them. The CDR3 runs to 16 residues.

This clonotype was detected only a few times. This chain connects TRBV9 to TRBJ1-2, with D possibly matching TRBD1 (5 bases). CDR1 and CDR2 from the germline V gene are SGDLS and YYNGEE. The CDR3 loop spans 14 amino acids. Trimming removed 6 bases from V and 2 bases from J, with 14 bases in between. CDR3 amino acids: CASNLPGTNYGYTF. In DNA, the CDR3 is TGTGCCAGCAACCTGCCCGGGACCAACTATGGCTACACCTTC.

This clonotype was counted only a few times. The chain carries TRBV5-1 and TRBJ2-3; D is unclear. This CDR3 spans 14 amino acids. Trimming removed 1 base from V and 1 base from J, with 7 bases in between. From germline, CDR1 is SGHRS and CDR2 YFSETQ. This chain's CDR3 is CASSLNDGTDTQYF. CDR3 nucleotides: TGCGCCAGCAGCTTGAACGACGGCACAGATACGCAGTATTTT.